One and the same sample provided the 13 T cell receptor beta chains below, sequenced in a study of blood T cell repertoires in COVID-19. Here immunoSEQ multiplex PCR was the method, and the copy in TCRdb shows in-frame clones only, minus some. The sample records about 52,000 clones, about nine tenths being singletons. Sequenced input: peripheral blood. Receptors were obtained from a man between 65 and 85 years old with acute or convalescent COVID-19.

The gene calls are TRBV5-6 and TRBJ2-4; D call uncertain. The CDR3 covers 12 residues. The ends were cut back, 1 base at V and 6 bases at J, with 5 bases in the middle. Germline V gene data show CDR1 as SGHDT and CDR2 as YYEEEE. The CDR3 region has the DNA TGTGCCAGCAGCTTGCCGGGAAACATTCAGTACTTC. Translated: CASSLPGNIQYF.

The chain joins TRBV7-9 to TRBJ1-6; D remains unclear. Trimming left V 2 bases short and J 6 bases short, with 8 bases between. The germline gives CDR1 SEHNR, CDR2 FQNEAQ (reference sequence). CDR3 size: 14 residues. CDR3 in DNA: TGTGCCAGCAGCTTAAGGCAGGCTAATTCACCCCTCCACTTT. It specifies CASSLRQANSPLHF.

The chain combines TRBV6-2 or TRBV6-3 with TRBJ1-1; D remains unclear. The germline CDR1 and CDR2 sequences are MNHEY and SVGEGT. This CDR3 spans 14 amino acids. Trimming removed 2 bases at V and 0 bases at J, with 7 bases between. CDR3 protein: CASSYNQMNTEAFF. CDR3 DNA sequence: TGTGCCAGCAGTTACAACCAGATGAACACTGAAGCTTTCTTT.

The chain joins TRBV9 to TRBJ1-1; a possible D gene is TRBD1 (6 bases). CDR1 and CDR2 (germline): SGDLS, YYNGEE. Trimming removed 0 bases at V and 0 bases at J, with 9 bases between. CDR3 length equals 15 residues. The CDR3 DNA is TGTGCCAGCAGCGTAGCAGGACAGCTGAACACTGAAGCTTTCTTT. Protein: CASSVAGQLNTEAFF.

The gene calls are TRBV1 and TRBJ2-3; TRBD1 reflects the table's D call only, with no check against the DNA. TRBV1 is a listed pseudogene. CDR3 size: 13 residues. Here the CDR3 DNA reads TGCACCAGCCGGCAGGGGTGGGGAGATACGCAGTATTTT. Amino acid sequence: CTSRQGWGDTQYF.

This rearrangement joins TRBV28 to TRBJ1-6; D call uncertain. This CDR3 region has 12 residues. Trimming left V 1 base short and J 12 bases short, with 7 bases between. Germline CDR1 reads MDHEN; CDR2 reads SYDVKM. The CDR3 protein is CASSLLHIPLHF. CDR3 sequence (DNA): TGTGCCAGCAGTTTATTGCACATACCCCTCCACTTT.

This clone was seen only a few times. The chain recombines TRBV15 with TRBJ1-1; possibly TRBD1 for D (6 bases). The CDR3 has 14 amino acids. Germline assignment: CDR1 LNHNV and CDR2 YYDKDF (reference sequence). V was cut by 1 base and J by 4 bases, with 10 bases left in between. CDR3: CATSRGRGGTEAFF. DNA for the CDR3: TGTGCCACCAGCAGAGGTAGGGGGGGCACTGAAGCTTTCTTT.

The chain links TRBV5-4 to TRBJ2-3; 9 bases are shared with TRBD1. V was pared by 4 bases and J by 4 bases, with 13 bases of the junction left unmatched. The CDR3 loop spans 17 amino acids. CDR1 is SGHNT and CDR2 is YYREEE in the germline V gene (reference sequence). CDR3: CASSQQSGTGRADTQYF. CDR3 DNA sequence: TGTGCCAGCAGCCAACAATCCGGGACAGGGAGGGCAGATACGCAGTATTTT.

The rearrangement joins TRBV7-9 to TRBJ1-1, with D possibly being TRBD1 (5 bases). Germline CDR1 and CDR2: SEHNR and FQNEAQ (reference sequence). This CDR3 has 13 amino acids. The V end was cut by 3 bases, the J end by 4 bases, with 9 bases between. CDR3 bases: TGTGCCAGCAGCTTGGGGCAGTCCACTGAAGCTTTCTTT. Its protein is CASSLGQSTEAFF.

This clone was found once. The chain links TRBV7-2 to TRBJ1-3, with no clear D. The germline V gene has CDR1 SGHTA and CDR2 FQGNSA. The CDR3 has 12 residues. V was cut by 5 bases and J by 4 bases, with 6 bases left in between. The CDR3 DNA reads TGTGCCAGCAGCACAACGGGAAACACCATATATTTT. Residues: CASSTTGNTIYF.

This CDR3 reads CASSSSGSSNIQYF. CDR3 bases: TGTGCCAGCAGTTCCAGCGGGAGTTCTAACATTCAGTACTTC. The V and J genes are TRBV6-5 and TRBJ2-4; 8 bases are shared with TRBD2. CDR3 length: 14 residues. Trimming took 4 bases from V and 7 from J; bases not matched to a gene: 6. Germline V gene sequence: CDR1 MNHEY, CDR2 SVGAGI.

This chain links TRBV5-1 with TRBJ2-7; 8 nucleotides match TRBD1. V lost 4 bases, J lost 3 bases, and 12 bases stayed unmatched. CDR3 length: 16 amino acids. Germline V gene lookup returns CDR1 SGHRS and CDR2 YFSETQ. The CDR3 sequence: CASSPGTGDVLYEQYV. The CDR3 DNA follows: TGCGCCAGCAGCCCTGGGACAGGTGATGTTCTCTACGAGCAGTACGTC.

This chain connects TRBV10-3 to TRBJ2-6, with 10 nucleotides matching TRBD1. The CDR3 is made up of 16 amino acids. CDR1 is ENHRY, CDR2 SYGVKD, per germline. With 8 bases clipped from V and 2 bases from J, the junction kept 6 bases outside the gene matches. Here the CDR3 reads CAIRPGTGAGANVLTF. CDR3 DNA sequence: TGTGCCATCCGGCCCGGGACAGGGGCTGGGGCCAACGTCCTGACTTTC.